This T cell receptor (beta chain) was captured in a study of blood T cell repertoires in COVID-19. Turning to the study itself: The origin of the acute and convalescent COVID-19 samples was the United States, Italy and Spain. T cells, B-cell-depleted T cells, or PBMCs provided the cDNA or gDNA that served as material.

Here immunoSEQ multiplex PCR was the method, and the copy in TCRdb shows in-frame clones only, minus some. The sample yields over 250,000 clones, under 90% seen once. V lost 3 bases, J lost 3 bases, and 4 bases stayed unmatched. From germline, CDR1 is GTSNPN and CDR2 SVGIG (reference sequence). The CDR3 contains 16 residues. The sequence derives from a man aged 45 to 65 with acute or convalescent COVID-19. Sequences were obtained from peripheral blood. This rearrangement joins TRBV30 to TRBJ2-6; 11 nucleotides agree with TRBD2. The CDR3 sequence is CAWRLAGAGGANVLTF. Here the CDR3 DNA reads TGTGCCTGGAGACTAGCGGGGGCGGGTGGGGCCAACGTCCTGACTTTC.